This T cell receptor beta chain was sequenced in a study of shared clonotypes between healthy human individuals. Trimming removed 3 bases at V and 4 bases at J, with 12 bases between. The CDR3 has 14 residues. CDR1 and CDR2 (germline): MNHEY, SMNVEV (reference sequence). As for this clone: In the same sample, other DNA sequences code for this CDR3.

The table came from immunoSEQ multiplex PCR; TCRdb's copy has only in-frame clones and leaves some out. The repertoire includes about 1,500,000 clones, roughly 96% of them detected once, and over 1% sits in the top ten. V gene TRBV27 combines with J gene TRBJ2-5; D is uncertain. Source material: naive CD4+ T cells sorted from blood. Subset denoted: CD45RA+ positively selected. The receptor comes from a man aged 25 to 45 in good health. The CDR3 is CASSFSGLGETQYF. The CDR3 bases are TGTGCCAGCAGTTTCTCGGGCCTAGGAGAGACCCAGTACTTC.